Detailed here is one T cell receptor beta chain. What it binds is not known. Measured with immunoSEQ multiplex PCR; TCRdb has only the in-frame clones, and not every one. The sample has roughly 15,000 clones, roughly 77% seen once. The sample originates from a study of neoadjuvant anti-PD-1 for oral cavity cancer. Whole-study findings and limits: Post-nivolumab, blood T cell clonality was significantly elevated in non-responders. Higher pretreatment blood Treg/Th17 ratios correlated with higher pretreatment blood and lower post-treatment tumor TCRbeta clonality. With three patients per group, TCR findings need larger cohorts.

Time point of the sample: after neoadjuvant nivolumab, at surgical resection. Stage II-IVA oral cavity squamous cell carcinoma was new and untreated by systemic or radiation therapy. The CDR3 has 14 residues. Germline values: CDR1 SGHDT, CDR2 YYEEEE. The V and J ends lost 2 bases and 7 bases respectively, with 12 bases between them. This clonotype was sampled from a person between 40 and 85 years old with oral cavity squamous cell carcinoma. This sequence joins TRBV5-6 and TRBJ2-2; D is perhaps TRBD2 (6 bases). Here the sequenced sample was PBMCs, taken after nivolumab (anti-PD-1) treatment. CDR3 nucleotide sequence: TGTGCCAGCAGCTTTTCTAGCGCAGGCGGGGAGCTGTTTTTT. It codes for CASSFSSAGGELFF.